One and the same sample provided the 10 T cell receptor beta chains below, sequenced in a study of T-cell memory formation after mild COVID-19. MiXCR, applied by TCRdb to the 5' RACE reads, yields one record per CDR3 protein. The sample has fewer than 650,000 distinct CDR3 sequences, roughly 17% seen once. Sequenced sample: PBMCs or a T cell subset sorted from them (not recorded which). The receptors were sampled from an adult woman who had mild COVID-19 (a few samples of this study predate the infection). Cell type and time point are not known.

CDR3 protein: CASSQAEAPGITGELFF. In nucleotides, the CDR3 is TGCGCCAGCAGCCAAGCTGAAGCACCCGGGATCACCGGGGAGCTGTTTTTT. The chain couples TRBV4-3 to TRBJ2-2, with D perhaps matching TRBD2 (5 bases). Per germline, CDR1 LGHNA and CDR2 YSLEER. This CDR3 has 17 residues. The V end lost 1 base, the J end lost 4 bases, and 16 bases lay between the germline ends.

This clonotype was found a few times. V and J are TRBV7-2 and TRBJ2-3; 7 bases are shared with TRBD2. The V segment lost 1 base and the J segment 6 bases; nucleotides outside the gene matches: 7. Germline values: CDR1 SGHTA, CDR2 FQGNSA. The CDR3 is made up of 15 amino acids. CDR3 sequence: CASSLGGTGGDTQYF. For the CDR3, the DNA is TGTGCCAGCAGCTTAGGGGGCACGGGGGGTGATACGCAGTATTTT.

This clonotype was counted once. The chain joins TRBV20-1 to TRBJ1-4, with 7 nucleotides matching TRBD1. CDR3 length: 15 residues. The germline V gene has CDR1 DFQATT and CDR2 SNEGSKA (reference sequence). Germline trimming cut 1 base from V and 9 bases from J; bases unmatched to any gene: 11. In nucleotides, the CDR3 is TGCAGTGCTAGAGCCCTGGGGGGACAGAAGCAAAAACTGTTTTTT. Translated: CSARALGGQKQKLFF.

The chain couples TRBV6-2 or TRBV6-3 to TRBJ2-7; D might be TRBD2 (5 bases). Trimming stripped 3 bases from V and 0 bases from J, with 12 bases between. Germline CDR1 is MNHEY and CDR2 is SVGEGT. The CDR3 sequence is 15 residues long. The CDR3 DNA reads TGTGCCAGCAGTTATACACACCGGGGCTCCTACGAGCAGTACTTC. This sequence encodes CASSYTHRGSYEQYF.

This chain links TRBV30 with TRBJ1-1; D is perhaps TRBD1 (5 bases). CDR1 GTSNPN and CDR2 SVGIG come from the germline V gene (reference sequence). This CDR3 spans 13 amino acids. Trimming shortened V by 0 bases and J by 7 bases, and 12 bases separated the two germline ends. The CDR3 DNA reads TGTGCCTGGAGTGTCGGTGGGGCACTTGAAGCTTTCTTT. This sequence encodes CAWSVGGALEAFF.

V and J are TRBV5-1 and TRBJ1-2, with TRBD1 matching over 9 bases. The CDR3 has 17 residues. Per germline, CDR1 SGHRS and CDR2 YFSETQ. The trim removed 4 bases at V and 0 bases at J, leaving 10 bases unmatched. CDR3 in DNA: TGCGCCAGCAGCCCAGGGACAGGGTTATACTCTAACTATGGCTACACCTTC. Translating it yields CASSPGTGLYSNYGYTF.

The CDR3 DNA reads as TGCGCCAGCAGCGGGTGGGTAGGGCAGGTCGAGCAGTACTTC. Its protein product is CASSGWVGQVEQYF. The rearrangement uses TRBV4-1 and TRBJ2-7; no clear D. The CDR3 has 14 amino acids. V was pared by 5 bases and J by 6 bases, with 17 bases between. CDR1 is MGHRA, CDR2 YSYEKL, per germline.

The CDR3 region is CASSRPGKATEAFF. CDR3 in DNA: TGTGCCAGTAGTCGTCCAGGGAAAGCCACTGAAGCTTTCTTT. This rearrangement joins TRBV19 to TRBJ1-1, with a possible D match to TRBD1 (5 bases). Germline V gene data show CDR1 as LNHDA and CDR2 as SQIVND (reference sequence). The V gene lost 5 bases and the J gene lost 4 bases, with 14 bases spanning the gap. The CDR3 extends over 14 amino acids.

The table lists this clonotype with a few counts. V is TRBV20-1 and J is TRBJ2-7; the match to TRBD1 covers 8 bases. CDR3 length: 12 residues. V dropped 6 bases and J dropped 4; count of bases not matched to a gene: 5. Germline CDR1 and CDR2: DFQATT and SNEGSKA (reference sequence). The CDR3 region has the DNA TGCAGTGCCGCGACAGGGGAGTACGAGCAGTACTTC. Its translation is CSAATGEYEQYF.

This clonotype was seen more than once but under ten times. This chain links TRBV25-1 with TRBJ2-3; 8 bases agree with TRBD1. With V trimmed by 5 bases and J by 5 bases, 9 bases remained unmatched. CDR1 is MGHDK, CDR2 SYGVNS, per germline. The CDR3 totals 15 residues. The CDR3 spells CASSSQGARGDTQYF. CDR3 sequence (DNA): TGTGCCAGCAGTAGCCAGGGGGCGCGGGGAGATACGCAGTATTTT.